Shown below are 21 T cell receptor beta chains from a single sample sequenced in a study of T cell responses to AZD1222 COVID-19 vaccine. TCRdb's table, derived via immunoSEQ multiplex PCR, lists solely in-frame clones and lacks some. The table includes about 120,000 clones, about 89% detected once. Material: peripheral blood, obtained on day 0 of AZD1222 vaccination. The receptor source for this set is an adult in good health.

The chain employs TRBV7-2 and TRBJ2-7, with 8 bases aligning to TRBD2. The CDR3 extends over 14 amino acids. The germline gives CDR1 SGHTA, CDR2 FQGNSA. With V trimmed by 5 bases and J by 5 bases, 8 bases remained unmatched. CDR3: CASSPGGAADEQYF. CDR3 DNA: TGTGCCAGCAGCCCGGGGGGGGCGGCAGACGAGCAGTACTTC.

The V and J genes are TRBV5-4 and TRBJ1-2; D gene ambiguous. The V end lost 0 bases, the J end lost 9 bases, and 18 bases lay between the germline ends. Germline V gene sequence: CDR1 SGHNT, CDR2 YYREEE (reference sequence). This CDR3 region has 15 residues. The CDR3 DNA reads TGTGCCAGCAGCTTGGATGGCGGCCTGAGGTATAGCTACACCTTC. Translation: CASSLDGGLRYSYTF.

The chain employs TRBV5-1 and TRBJ1-1, with D tentatively TRBD1 (5 bases). CDR3 length equals 14 residues. Trimming shortened V by 7 bases and J by 6 bases, and 19 bases separated the two germline ends. CDR1 and CDR2 from the germline V gene are SGHRS and YFSETQ. DNA for the CDR3: TGCGCCAGCTCACTTGGTCAGGGAATGTCTGAAGCTTTCTTT. Amino acids: CASSLGQGMSEAFF.

The J gene is TRBJ2-3, the V gene TRBV2; no clear D gene. Trimming removed 7 bases at V and 2 bases at J, with 10 bases between. The germline V gene encodes CDR1 SNHLY and CDR2 FYNNEI. The CDR3 is 13 residues long. The CDR3 DNA reads as TGTGCCAGCAAACGGTTATTCACAGATACGCAGTATTTT. As protein: CASKRLFTDTQYF.

The chain has TRBV11-2 and TRBJ1-1; unclear D gene. The CDR3 totals 13 residues. The germline V and J ends were trimmed by 2 bases and 8 bases, with 12 bases remaining between them. Germline V gene sequence: CDR1 SGHAT, CDR2 FQNNGV. In DNA form, the CDR3 reads TGTGCCAGCAGCTTATCCCAGGTGGGCGAAGCTTTCTTT. Its translation: CASSLSQVGEAFF.

Only a few counts were recorded for this clone. The CDR3 nucleotides are TGTGCCAGCAGCCAAGAGGACAGCTCTGGGGCCAACGTCCTGACTTTC. This sequence encodes CASSQEDSSGANVLTF. The chain couples TRBV4-2 to TRBJ2-6; D may be TRBD1 (6 bases). This CDR3 is built from 16 residues. V was clipped by 0 bases and J by 0 bases, with 6 bases between them. Germline CDR1 LGHNA, CDR2 YNFKEQ.

The chain has TRBV2 and TRBJ1-5; TRBD1 aligns across 7 bases. The germline gives CDR1 SNHLY, CDR2 FYNNEI. With 8 bases clipped from V and 2 bases from J, the junction kept 9 bases outside the gene matches. CDR3 length: 15 amino acids. The CDR3 DNA reads as TGTGCCAGCCTCGCCGCTGACAGGGGCAATCAGCCCCAGCATTTT. Its translation: CASLAADRGNQPQHF.

V gene TRBV4-2 combines with J gene TRBJ1-1; 7 bases map to TRBD1. Losses at the gene ends were 1 base for V and 0 bases for J; bases not matched to a gene: 8. This CDR3 spans 17 amino acids. CDR1 and CDR2 (germline): LGHNA, YNFKEQ. For the CDR3, the DNA is TGTGCCAGCAGCCAAGGATCGGGACAGCAGATGAACACTGAAGCTTTCTTT. This encodes CASSQGSGQQMNTEAFF.

This clone was found once. This chain uses TRBV2 with TRBJ1-1; D unresolved. This CDR3 contains 12 residues. Germline V gene data show CDR1 as SNHLY and CDR2 as FYNNEI. V lost 8 bases, J lost 1 base, and 8 bases lay in between. The CDR3 nucleotides are TGTGCCAGCGCCAAGGGGAACACTGAAGCTTTCTTT. Translating it yields CASAKGNTEAFF. Variable domain in full (rest from reference TRBV2 and TRBJ1-1): EPEVTQTPSHQVTQMGQEVILRCVPISNHLYFYWYRQILGQKVEFLVSFYNNEISEKSEIFDDQFSVERPDGSNFTLKIRSTKLEDSAMYFCASAKGNTEAFFGQGTRLTVV.

There are a few counts of this clone. The rearrangement links TRBV6-5 to TRBJ2-7, with D hard to call. Germline CDR1 is MNHEY and CDR2 is SVGAGI. The CDR3 loop spans 12 amino acids. Trimming stripped 7 bases from V and 3 bases from J, with 10 bases between. CDR3 DNA: TGTGCCAGCATCATGGGCCTCTACGAGCAGTACTTC. Its translation: CASIMGLYEQYF.

The table lists this clone with a count of one. CDR3 protein: CASSFGAETPGNTIYF. CDR3 nucleotides: TGTGCCAGCAGCTTCGGCGCAGAAACCCCTGGAAACACCATATATTTT. The J gene is TRBJ1-3, the V gene TRBV5-6; no definite D call. CDR3 length equals 16 residues. The germline gives CDR1 SGHDT, CDR2 YYEEEE. V was clipped by 2 bases and J by 2 bases, with 14 bases between them.

This clone appeared once. J is TRBJ2-5 and V is TRBV18; the D is unclear. Germline CDR1 KGHSH, CDR2 LQKENI. This CDR3 is built from 12 residues. V was shortened by 5 bases and J by 1 base, with 5 bases between the two germline ends. CDR3 protein: CASSTIQETQYF. For the CDR3, the DNA is TGTGCCAGCTCAACAATCCAAGAGACCCAGTACTTC. The full variable domain, with the rest looked up from reference TRBV18 and TRBJ2-5, is NAGVMQNPRHLVRRRGQEARLRCSPMKGHSHVYWYRQLPEEGLKFMVYLQKENIIDESGMPKERFSAEFPKEGPSILRIQQVVRGDSAAYFCASSTIQETQYFGPGTRLLVL.

The rearrangement uses TRBV6-5 and TRBJ2-1; weak D call: TRBD2 (5 bases). In germline, CDR1 is MNHEY, CDR2 SVGAGI. V lost 4 bases to trimming and J lost 7 bases, with 17 bases between them. This CDR3 region has 15 residues. The CDR3 region has the DNA TGTGCCAGCAGTTCCTACGCATCCGGGGAAAATGAGCAGTTCTTC. It yields the protein CASSSYASGENEQFF.

The chain carries TRBV30 and TRBJ1-3; 9 nucleotides agree with TRBD1. This CDR3 contains 22 residues. Losses at the gene ends were 4 bases for V and 0 bases for J; bases not matched to a gene: 25. CDR1 is GTSNPN and CDR2 is SVGIG in the germline V gene (reference sequence). CDR3 sequence reads: CAWITGLLLGQGSRDSGNTIYF. In DNA, the CDR3 is TGTGCCTGGATTACCGGTCTACTCCTTGGACAGGGGAGCCGTGACTCTGGAAACACCATATATTTT. The whole variable domain, remainder taken from reference TRBV30 and TRBJ1-3, is SQTIHQWPATLVQPVGSPLSLECTVEGTSNPNLYWYRQAAGRGLQLLFYSVGIGQISSEVPQNLSASRPQDRQFILSSKKLLLSDSGFYLCAWITGLLLGQGSRDSGNTIYFGEGSWLTVV.

V is TRBV5-1 and J is TRBJ2-3; D ambiguous. The CDR3 contains 16 residues. Germline assignment: CDR1 SGHRS and CDR2 YFSETQ. V lost 4 bases, J lost 0 bases, and 15 bases lay in between. Written as DNA, the CDR3 is TGCGCCAGCAGCCGGCACAAGGGATATAGCACAGATACGCAGTATTTT. Translated: CASSRHKGYSTDTQYF.

The V gene is TRBV11-3, the J gene TRBJ2-1; maybe TRBD2 (7 bases). The CDR3 runs to 17 residues. Germline V gene data show CDR1 as SGHNT and CDR2 as YENEEA. The germline V and J ends were trimmed by 0 bases and 0 bases, with 12 bases remaining between them. The CDR3 loop reads CASSLDAGASSYNEQFF. The CDR3 DNA reads TGTGCCAGCAGCTTAGATGCGGGGGCGAGCTCCTACAATGAGCAGTTCTTC.

The J gene is TRBJ1-4, the V gene TRBV24-1; possibly TRBD1 for D (6 bases). V was cut by 4 bases and J by 11 bases, with 13 bases left in between. This CDR3 region has 13 residues. From germline, CDR1 is KGHDR and CDR2 SFDVKD. As DNA, the CDR3 is TGTGCCACCAGTGAGCCGGGGGCCGGCAAACTGTTTTTT. Amino acid sequence: CATSEPGAGKLFF.

This chain links TRBV10-1 with TRBJ1-5; D is ambiguous. V lost 3 bases to trimming and J lost 5 bases, with 8 bases between them. There are 13 residues in the CDR3. Germline loops: CDR1 WNHNN, CDR2 SYGVQD (reference sequence). CDR3 amino acids: CASSDGPHQPQHF. The CDR3 bases are TGCGCCAGCAGTGACGGACCTCATCAGCCCCAGCATTTT.

The chain uses TRBV10-2 and TRBJ2-7; TRBD1 might be the D (6 bases). The V gene lost 9 bases and the J gene lost 2 bases, with 14 bases spanning the gap. The V gene's germline CDR1 is WSHSY and CDR2 SAAADI. This CDR3 spans 13 amino acids. CDR3 DNA: TGCGCCAGTCGCCGTGGACAGCCCTACGAGCAGTACTTC. Translating it yields CASRRGQPYEQYF.

V usage is TRBV5-5 and J usage is TRBJ2-2, with TRBD2 matching over 13 bases. Germline trimming cut 5 bases from V and 6 bases from J; bases unmatched to any gene: 10. The CDR3 is 17 residues long. Per the germline V gene, CDR1 is SGHKS and CDR2 is YYEKEE (reference sequence). In DNA, the CDR3 is TGTGCCAGCAGTTCCGGGACTAGCGGGATGGGCGCCGGGGAGCTGTTTTTT. Protein: CASSSGTSGMGAGELFF.

The chain is built from TRBV5-1 and TRBJ2-3; D is possibly TRBD1 (6 bases). CDR1 SGHRS and CDR2 YFSETQ come from the germline V gene. V was shortened by 1 base and J by 4 bases, with 10 bases between the two germline ends. This CDR3 contains 14 residues. CDR3: CASSLPNRADTQYF. The CDR3 coding sequence is TGCGCCAGCAGCTTGCCAAACAGGGCAGATACGCAGTATTTT.